This T cell receptor (beta chain) was observed in a study of blood T cell repertoires in COVID-19. In the authors' methods: Reference gene primer amplification in the assay estimated nucleated cell counts. Profiling relied on immunoSEQ multiplex PCR, and the TCRdb table lists in-frame clones only, not all of them. V, J and clone size derive from that table, while D and trimming were established from the DNA sequence. The sample records approximately 300,000 clones, approximately 90% being singletons. In germline, CDR1 is SGHNT, CDR2 YYREEE (reference sequence). Trimming pared 0 bases from V and 8 bases from J, leaving 15 bases between. This CDR3 is built from 15 residues.

The gene calls are TRBV5-4 and TRBJ2-1; TRBD1 might be the D (6 bases). The receptor comes from a woman between 35 and 50 years old with acute or convalescent COVID-19. The sample consisted of peripheral blood. CDR3 amino acids: CASSLEGRGLDEQFF. DNA for the CDR3: TGTGCCAGCAGCTTGGAAGGCAGGGGATTAGATGAGCAGTTCTTC.